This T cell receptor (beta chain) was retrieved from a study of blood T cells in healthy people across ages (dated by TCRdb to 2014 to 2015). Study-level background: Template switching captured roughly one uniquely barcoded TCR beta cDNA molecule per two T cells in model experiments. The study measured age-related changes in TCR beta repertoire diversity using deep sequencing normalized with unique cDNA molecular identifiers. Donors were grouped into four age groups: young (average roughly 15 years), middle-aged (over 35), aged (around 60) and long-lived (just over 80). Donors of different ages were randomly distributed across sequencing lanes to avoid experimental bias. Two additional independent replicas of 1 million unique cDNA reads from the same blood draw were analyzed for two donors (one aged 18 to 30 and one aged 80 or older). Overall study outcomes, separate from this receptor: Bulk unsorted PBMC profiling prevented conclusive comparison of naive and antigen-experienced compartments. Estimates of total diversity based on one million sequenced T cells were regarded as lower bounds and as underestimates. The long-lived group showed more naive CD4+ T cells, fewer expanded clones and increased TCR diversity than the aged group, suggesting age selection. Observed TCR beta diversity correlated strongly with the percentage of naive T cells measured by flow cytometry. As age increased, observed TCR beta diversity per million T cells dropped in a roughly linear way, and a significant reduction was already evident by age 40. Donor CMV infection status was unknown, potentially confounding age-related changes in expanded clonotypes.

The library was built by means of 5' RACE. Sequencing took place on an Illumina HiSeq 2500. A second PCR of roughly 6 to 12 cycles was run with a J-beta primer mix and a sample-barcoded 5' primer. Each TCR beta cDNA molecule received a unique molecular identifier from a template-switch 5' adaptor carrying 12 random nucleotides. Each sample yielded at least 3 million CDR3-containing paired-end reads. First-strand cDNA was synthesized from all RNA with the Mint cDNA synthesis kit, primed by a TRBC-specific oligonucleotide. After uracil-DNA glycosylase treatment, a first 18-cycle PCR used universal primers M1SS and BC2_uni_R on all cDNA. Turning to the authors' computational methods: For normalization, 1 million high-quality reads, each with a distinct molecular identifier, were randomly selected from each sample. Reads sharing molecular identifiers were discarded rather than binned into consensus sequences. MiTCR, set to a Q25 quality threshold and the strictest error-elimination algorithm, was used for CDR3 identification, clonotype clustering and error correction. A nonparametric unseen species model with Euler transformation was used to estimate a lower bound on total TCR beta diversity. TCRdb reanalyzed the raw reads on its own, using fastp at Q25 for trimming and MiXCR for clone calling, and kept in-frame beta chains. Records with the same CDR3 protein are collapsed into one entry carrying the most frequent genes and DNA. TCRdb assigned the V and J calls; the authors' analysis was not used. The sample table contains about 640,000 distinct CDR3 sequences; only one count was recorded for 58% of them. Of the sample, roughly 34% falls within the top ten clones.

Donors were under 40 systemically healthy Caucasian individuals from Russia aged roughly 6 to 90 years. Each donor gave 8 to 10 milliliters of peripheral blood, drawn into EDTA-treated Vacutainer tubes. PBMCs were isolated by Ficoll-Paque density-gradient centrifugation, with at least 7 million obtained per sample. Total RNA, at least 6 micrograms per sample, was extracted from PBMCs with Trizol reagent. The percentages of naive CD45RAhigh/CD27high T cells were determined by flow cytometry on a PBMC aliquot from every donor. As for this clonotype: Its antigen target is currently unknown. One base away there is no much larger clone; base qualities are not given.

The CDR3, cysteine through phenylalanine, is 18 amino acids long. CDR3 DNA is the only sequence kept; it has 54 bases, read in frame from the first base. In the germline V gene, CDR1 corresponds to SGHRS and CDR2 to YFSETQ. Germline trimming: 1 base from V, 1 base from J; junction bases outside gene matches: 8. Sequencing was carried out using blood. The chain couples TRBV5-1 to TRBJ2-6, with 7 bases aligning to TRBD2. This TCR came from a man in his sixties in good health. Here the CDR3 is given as CASSLSGGTNSGANVLTF. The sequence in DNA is TGCGCCAGCAGCTTGTCGGGGGGAACTAATTCTGGGGCCAACGTCCTGACTTTC.